This TCR beta chain originates from a study of T cell responses to AZD1222 COVID-19 vaccine. Using immunoSEQ multiplex PCR, the repertoire was profiled, and TCRdb retains in-frame clones only, with some absent. This sample yields about 110,000 clones, of which 87% are seen a single time; 2% to 2.5% belongs to the top ten. Overall study findings and caveats: Within unmutated variant regions lay the reported targets of nearly half of spike-specific TCRs.

With respect to this clone: Its antigen is as yet unknown.

With V trimmed by 5 bases and J by 7 bases, 9 bases remained unmatched. This CDR3 region has 14 residues. The germline CDR1 and CDR2 sequences are SGHAT and FQDESV (reference sequence). The origin of this receptor is an adult who received the AZD1222 COVID-19 vaccine. The sequenced sample was peripheral blood, obtained 28 days after the second AZD1222 dose. V is TRBV11-1 and J is TRBJ1-2; 8 positions agree with TRBD1. As DNA, the CDR3 is TGTGCCAGCAGCCCGCGGACAGGGCTGCCTGGCTACACCTTC. It yields the protein CASSPRTGLPGYTF.